These T cell receptor beta chains were read from a single sample in a study of beta chain features in type 1 diabetes. Repertoires were generated with immunoSEQ multiplex PCR, while TCRdb's copy carries only in-frame clones and drops some. The sample holds around 140,000 clones; around an eighth are singletons and the top ten take under 1.5%. What was sequenced was central memory CD4+ T cells from blood. The origin of the receptors is a man younger than 35 with type 1 diabetes. Each CDR3 is given with its conserved first and last residue. A D gene is named only where the DNA matches it firmly. Where a row states a size, it is once, few, many or the class of an expanded clone; other rows omit it.

size	D	J	V	DNA	CDR3
few	-	TRBJ2-1	TRBV7-9	TGTGCCAGCAGCCGCAGCGGCTCCTACAATGAGCAGTTCTTC	CASSRSGSYNEQFF
few	-	TRBJ1-2	TRBV30	TGTGCCTGGAACCCCGGCCACCCGAATTATGGCTACACCTTC	CAWNPGHPNYGYTF
-	-	TRBJ1-5	TRBV11-2	TGTGCCAGCAGCTTTAATAATGGGCAGCCCCAGCATTTT	CASSFNNGQPQHF
-	-	TRBJ2-7	TRBV18	TGTGCCAGCTCACTAGTAGGGGCCGAGCAGTACTTC	CASSLVGAEQYF
-	-	TRBJ2-5	TRBV5-1	TGCGCCAGCAGCTCGACGTTCACGGGGGGCGGAGAGACCCAGTACTTC	CASSSTFTGGGETQYF
-	TRBD2	TRBJ2-3	TRBV2	TGTGCCAGCAGGGTGCAGCGGGGGGGGCCAGATACGCAGTATTTT	CASRVQRGGPDTQYF
few	TRBD1	TRBJ2-1	TRBV27	TGTGCCAGCTACCCCAGGGGGCAGTGGAATGAGCAGTTCTTC	CASYPRGQWNEQFF
-	-	TRBJ2-5	TRBV30	TGTGCCTGGAGTGTAGGCGCAGGTAGAGTCAAGACCCAGTACTTC	CAWSVGAGRVKTQYF
few	-	TRBJ1-6	TRBV28	TGTGCCAGCAGTCAGGGGAATAATTCACCCCTCCACTTT	CASSQGNNSPLHF
few	-	TRBJ1-6	TRBV18	TGTGCCAGCTCACCGGGGGGGGCCCTCCACTTT	CASSPGGALHF
-	-	TRBJ1-5	TRBV7-2	TGTGCCAGCAGCTTAAGACAGGACAATCAACCCCAGCATTTT	CASSLRQDNQPQHF
-	-	TRBJ2-7	TRBV7-2	TGTGCCAGCAGTCCCCTTAGTGAACAAGGCCGATACTTC	CASSPLSEQGRYF
-	-	TRBJ1-5	TRBV30	TGTGCCTGGACAAACAGGGTGAGCCAGCCCCAGCATTTT	CAWTNRVSQPQHF
many	-	TRBJ1-1	TRBV29-1	TGCAGCGTTGAAGGTCTGGGGAGGAACACTGAAGCTTTCTTT	CSVEGLGRNTEAFF
-	-	TRBJ1-4	TRBV29-1	TGCAGCGTTGTGGACAATGCTGGCGGTGAAAAACTGTTTTTT	CSVVDNAGGEKLFF
-	-	TRBJ1-1	TRBV5-6	TGTGCCAGCAGCAGGGGCACTGAAGCTTTCTTT	CASSRGTEAFF
many	-	TRBJ2-1	TRBV9	TGTGCCAGCAGCGCCCCCAGCTCCCACCACAATGAGCAGTTCTTC	CASSAPSSHHNEQFF
-	-	TRBJ1-1	TRBV6-1	TGTGCCAGCACGTACCAGACCACTGAAGCTTTCTTT	CASTYQTTEAFF
few	-	TRBJ1-3	TRBV2	TGTGCCAGCAGGGGGTCTGGAAACACCATATATTTT	CASRGSGNTIYF
few	TRBD1	TRBJ1-2	TRBV29-1	TGCAGCGTTGGGACAGGGGCCCAGGCCCGAGGCTACACCTTC	CSVGTGAQARGYTF
many	-	TRBJ2-3	TRBV5-4	TGTGCCAGCAGCCGCGGGCTTCTAGATACAGATACGCAGTATTTT	CASSRGLLDTDTQYF
few	-	TRBJ2-7	TRBV9	TGTGCCAGCAGCGTAACCCGGGACCCTACCTACGAGCAGTACTTC	CASSVTRDPTYEQYF
few	-	TRBJ2-1	TRBV5-4	TGTGCCAGCAGCTTGGGGCGGGCGCAGGGGAATGAGCAGTTCTTC	CASSLGRAQGNEQFF
few	-	TRBJ2-7	TRBV10-2	TGCGCCAGCAGTGACAACACCTACGAGCAGTACTTC	CASSDNTYEQYF
few	-	TRBJ1-5	TRBV19	TGTGCCAGTAGTATAGGTGTACAGAAAACGAAAAATCAGCCCCAGCATTTT	CASSIGVQKTKNQPQHF
few	-	TRBJ1-1	TRBV5-1	TGCGCCAGCAGCTCACAGGGTGATAACACTGAAGCTTTCTTT	CASSSQGDNTEAFF
-	TRBD2	TRBJ2-1	TRBV4-2	TGTGCCAGCAGCCAAGATCCCAGCGGCTCTCCGGGGGGTGAGCAGTTCTTC	CASSQDPSGSPGGEQFF
few	-	TRBJ1-4	TRBV7-9	TGTGCCAGCAGCTTACAGGGAGTCCATAATGAAAAACTGTTTTTT	CASSLQGVHNEKLFF
-	-	TRBJ1-2	TRBV2	TGTGCCAGCAGCCTTGAACGGTTAGATTACTATGGCTACACCTTC	CASSLERLDYYGYTF
-	-	TRBJ2-1	TRBV9	TGTGCCAGCAGCGTAGTCGGCAGCCAGAATGAGCAGTTCTTC	CASSVVGSQNEQFF
-	TRBD1	TRBJ1-2	TRBV6-6	TGTGCCAGCAGTCAACGGACAGGGGGTACCTATGGCTACACCTTC	CASSQRTGGTYGYTF
few	-	TRBJ1-1	TRBV5-8	TGTGCCAGCAGCTTGGGGCTCCAGAGGGAAGCTTTCTTT	CASSLGLQREAFF
-	-	TRBJ2-1	TRBV7-3	TGTGCCAGCAGCTTGCGAGGTGACCATGAGCAGTTCTTC	CASSLRGDHEQFF
few	-	TRBJ1-3	TRBV7-9	TGTGCCAGCAGCTTAGATCACAGTTCTGGAAACACCATATATTTT	CASSLDHSSGNTIYF
-	-	TRBJ1-1	TRBV7-9	TGTGCCAGCAGCCAACCGGCCGGGACTGAAGCTTTCTTT	CASSQPAGTEAFF
few	-	TRBJ2-3	TRBV7-9	TGTGCCAGCAGCCTTAGCGCAGATACGCAGTATTTT	CASSLSADTQYF
-	-	TRBJ1-6	TRBV6-1	TGTGCCAGCAGTGAAATGCGGCATAATTCACCCCTCCACTTT	CASSEMRHNSPLHF
few	-	TRBJ1-5	TRBV18	TGTGCCAGCTCACCTTTAGCAGAGGGAGAACCCCAGCATTTT	CASSPLAEGEPQHF
few	-	TRBJ1-1	TRBV10-3	TGTGCCATCAGCCCCGGGGGTGCGAACACTGAAGCTTTCTTT	CAISPGGANTEAFF
many	-	TRBJ1-1	TRBV30	TGTGCCTGGAGTGTACCACAGGTCAACACTGAAGCTTTCTTT	CAWSVPQVNTEAFF
few	-	TRBJ1-1	TRBV6-5	TGTGCCAGCAGTAGGCAAGGGGACACTGAAGCTTTCTTT	CASSRQGDTEAFF
-	-	TRBJ2-7	TRBV28	TGTGCCAGCAGTTTGGGAAGTCAAAAAGCAGGGCAGTACTTC	CASSLGSQKAGQYF
-	TRBD2	TRBJ2-5	TRBV2	TGTGCCAGCAGAAAGGGAGCGGGGGCGCAAGAGACCCAGTACTTC	CASRKGAGAQETQYF
-	TRBD1	TRBJ1-1	TRBV6-6	TGTGCCAGCAGTTTGGACAGGGTTACTGAAGCTTTCTTT	CASSLDRVTEAFF
-	TRBD1	TRBJ1-6	TRBV25-1	TGTGCCAGCAGTGAATGGGCCGCAGGGGGTAGAGCCCTCCACTTT	CASSEWAAGGRALHF
few	-	TRBJ2-3	TRBV5-1	TGCGCCAGCAGCTTGAGATCTCGGGACAGCACAGATACGCAGTATTTT	CASSLRSRDSTDTQYF
-	-	TRBJ2-7	TRBV2	TGTGCCAGCAGAGATGACAACTACGAGCAGTACTTC	CASRDDNYEQYF
-	TRBD1	TRBJ2-1	TRBV6-6	TGTGCCAGCAAGGGACAGGAGAATGAGCAGTTCTTC	CASKGQENEQFF
once	-	TRBJ1-1	TRBV28	TGTGCCAGCACCATACTGAACACTGAAGCTTTCTTT	CASTILNTEAFF
few	TRBD1	TRBJ1-3	TRBV7-9	TGTGCCAGCAGCCGAGGGACAGGCTCTGGAAACACCATATATTTT	CASSRGTGSGNTIYF